This T cell receptor (beta chain) was found in a study of CD8 T cells in ankylosing spondylitis. This clonotype was seen a few times. As yet, its antigen is unknown. TCRdb independently ran MiXCR on the 5' RACE reads; one entry per CDR3 protein. This sample carries around 430,000 distinct CDR3 sequences, about a sixth of them seen once, and the ten largest clones take about 0.94%. Study-level findings and limits: A motif in TCR beta, a set of several highly homologous variants, appeared characteristic of ankylosing spondylitis blood. Disease-linked clones were reportedly significantly enriched in matched ankylosing spondylitis synovial fluid.

The TCR sequence derives from a male donor with ankylosing spondylitis. Source material: blood, either unsorted or a sorted T cell fraction (not recorded which).

CDR3 in DNA: TGTGCCAGCAGCTCTAGGGGACTAGCGGGCTACGAGCAGTACTTC. It translates to CASSSRGLAGYEQYF. The V gene is TRBV12-3 or TRBV12-4, the J gene TRBJ2-7; 12 bases agree with TRBD2. After removal of 6 bases from V and 3 bases from J, the junction contained 6 bases not matched to a gene. This CDR3 comprises 15 residues.